This TCR beta chain was retrieved from a study of cytomegalovirus exposure and HLA in healthy donors. Comment on this clone: Its antigen is not identified.

Findings of the study overall: Researchers had no immune exposure information except CMV serostatus available. Fewer N-insertions (relative to the approximately 700-donor mean) were reportedly seen in an Asian-associated ancestry cluster in a later analysis. Upon later analysis, HLA-associated TCR beta chains proved more clonally expanded than other, equally common chains.

In the PCR, 60 Vbeta and 13 Jbeta primers were used. TCRdb keeps only in-frame clones here, not all; method: immunoSEQ multiplex PCR. The sample data list over 55,000 clones. The CDR3 runs 15 residues. Trimming removed 7 bases from V and 3 bases from J, with 15 bases in between. CDR1 MNHNY and CDR2 SVGAGI come from the germline V gene (reference sequence). Sampled while nominally healthy, donors likely had unrecorded immune exposures. The specimen was PBMCs. The source is a male donor in good health and CMV-seronegative. The chain is built from TRBV6-6 and TRBJ2-2; no firm D call. CDR3 residues: CASTPGVLHTGELFF. The CDR3 region has the DNA TGTGCCAGCACACCCGGTGTTCTACACACCGGGGAGCTGTTTTTT.